A selection of T cell receptor beta chains follows, all from one sample in a study of metastatic and nonmetastatic thyroid tumors. TCRdb called clones again from the PCR reads with MiXCR. The table has about 24,000 clones, 20% to 30% seen once. The sequenced material came from tumor tissue. The receptors here all came from a male donor with papillary thyroid cancer or a benign thyroid nodule (not recorded which). Some clones in this sample may be carry-over from other donors' samples. Both conserved end residues are part of each CDR3. A D gene is named only where the DNA matches it firmly. The size of a clone is reported for some rows only, either as once, few or many, or as a class for expanded clones.

cdr3_length: 15
j_call: TRBJ1-2
clone_size: many
v_call: TRBV7-9
d_call: -
cdr3_aa: CASSTLASGIYGYTF
cdr3_nt: TGTGCCAGCAGCACCTTAGCGTCAGGGATCTATGGCTACACCTTC

cdr3_length: 17
j_call: TRBJ2-2
clone_size: -
v_call: TRBV10-3
d_call: TRBD2
cdr3_aa: CAITWTSGRADPGELFF
cdr3_nt: TGTGCCATCACCTGGACTAGCGGGAGGGCTGACCCCGGGGAGCTGTTTTTT

cdr3_length: 16
j_call: TRBJ2-1
clone_size: many
v_call: TRBV4-1
d_call: TRBD2
cdr3_aa: CASSPIAGGAYNEQFF
cdr3_nt: TGCGCCAGCAGCCCCATAGCGGGAGGGGCTTACAATGAGCAGTTCTTC

cdr3_length: 14
j_call: TRBJ1-6
clone_size: many
v_call: TRBV28
d_call: TRBD1
cdr3_aa: CASRGTGDKSPLHF
cdr3_nt: TGTGCCAGCAGGGGGACAGGGGATAAATCACCCCTCCACTTT

cdr3_length: 14
j_call: TRBJ2-4
clone_size: many
v_call: TRBV5-1
d_call: -
cdr3_aa: CASSKDSEKNIQYF
cdr3_nt: TGCGCCAGCAGCAAGGACAGCGAGAAAAACATTCAGTACTTC

cdr3_length: 17
j_call: TRBJ1-6
clone_size: many
v_call: TRBV4-1
d_call: -
cdr3_aa: CASSQAHPGVWNSPLHF
cdr3_nt: TGCGCCAGCAGCCAAGCTCACCCCGGGGTGTGGAATTCACCCCTCCACTTT

cdr3_length: 14
j_call: TRBJ2-7
clone_size: few
v_call: TRBV10-3
d_call: -
cdr3_aa: CAISESLTLYGRYF
cdr3_nt: TGTGCCATCAGTGAGTCACTAACCCTCTACGGGCGGTACTTC

cdr3_length: 15
j_call: TRBJ1-1
clone_size: few
v_call: TRBV5-4
d_call: -
cdr3_aa: CASSPRTRGDTEAFF
cdr3_nt: TGTGCCAGCAGCCCGCGGACAAGAGGGGACACTGAAGCTTTCTTT

cdr3_length: 14
j_call: TRBJ1-2
clone_size: few
v_call: TRBV5-5
d_call: TRBD1
cdr3_aa: CASSSLTGLYGYTF
cdr3_nt: TGTGCCAGCAGCTCGCTGACAGGGCTCTATGGCTACACCTTC

cdr3_length: 14
j_call: TRBJ2-2
clone_size: -
v_call: TRBV19
d_call: -
cdr3_aa: CASSTPEGTGELFF
cdr3_nt: TGTGCCAGTAGTACTCCCGAGGGCACCGGGGAGCTGTTTTTT

cdr3_length: 13
j_call: TRBJ2-7
clone_size: many
v_call: TRBV5-1
d_call: -
cdr3_aa: CASSRDGYYEQYF
cdr3_nt: TGCGCCAGCAGCAGGGACGGCTACTACGAGCAGTACTTC

cdr3_length: 16
j_call: TRBJ2-2
clone_size: few
v_call: TRBV10-1
d_call: -
cdr3_aa: CASSEDVVWNTGELFF
cdr3_nt: TGCGCCAGCAGTGAAGATGTTGTTTGGAACACCGGGGAGCTGTTTTTT

cdr3_length: 15
j_call: TRBJ1-4
clone_size: -
v_call: TRBV7-9
d_call: TRBD1
cdr3_aa: CASSDNRGTNEKLFF
cdr3_nt: TGTGCCAGCAGCGATAACAGGGGAACTAATGAAAAACTGTTTTTT

cdr3_length: 13
j_call: TRBJ2-7
clone_size: many
v_call: TRBV20-1
d_call: -
cdr3_aa: CSPHRSSSYEQYF
cdr3_nt: TGCAGTCCACACAGATCTAGCTCCTACGAGCAGTACTTC

cdr3_length: 16
j_call: TRBJ2-7
clone_size: many
v_call: TRBV20-1
d_call: TRBD2
cdr3_aa: CSDRAHPSSGRYEQYF
cdr3_nt: TGCAGTGACCGGGCCCACCCTAGTAGCGGGAGATACGAGCAGTACTTC

cdr3_length: 17
j_call: TRBJ2-1
clone_size: -
v_call: TRBV6-5
d_call: TRBD2
cdr3_aa: CASSYSSGRGSYNDQFF
cdr3_nt: TGTGCCAGCAGTTACTCTAGCGGGAGAGGGTCCTACAATGATCAGTTCTTC

cdr3_length: 15
j_call: TRBJ2-7
clone_size: many
v_call: TRBV5-4
d_call: -
cdr3_aa: CASSLAWGAGYEQYF
cdr3_nt: TGTGCCAGCAGCTTGGCCTGGGGAGCAGGCTACGAGCAGTACTTC

cdr3_length: 12
j_call: TRBJ1-2
clone_size: many
v_call: TRBV30
d_call: -
cdr3_aa: CAWSVGRYGYTF
cdr3_nt: TGTGCCTGGAGTGTAGGTAGGTATGGCTACACCTTC

cdr3_length: 15
j_call: TRBJ2-7
clone_size: few
v_call: TRBV6-2/TRBV6-3
d_call: -
cdr3_aa: CASSYLPSRSYEQYF
cdr3_nt: TGTGCCAGCAGTTACTTGCCTAGCAGGTCCTACGAGCAGTACTTC

cdr3_length: 14
j_call: TRBJ2-3
clone_size: many
v_call: TRBV20-1
d_call: TRBD2
cdr3_aa: CSASGTSGTDTQYF
cdr3_nt: TGCAGTGCTAGCGGGACTAGCGGGACAGATACGCAGTATTTT

cdr3_length: 15
j_call: TRBJ1-6
clone_size: many
v_call: TRBV18
d_call: -
cdr3_aa: CASSPGSDYNSPLHF
cdr3_nt: TGTGCCAGCTCACCAGGGTCCGACTATAATTCACCCCTCCACTTT

cdr3_length: 13
j_call: TRBJ2-3
clone_size: -
v_call: TRBV6-4
d_call: -
cdr3_aa: CASSSSPTDTQYF
cdr3_nt: TGTGCCAGCAGTTCCTCACCCACAGATACGCAGTATTTT

cdr3_length: 15
j_call: TRBJ1-5
clone_size: once
v_call: TRBV20-1
d_call: -
cdr3_aa: CSARGGGGLNQPQHF
cdr3_nt: TGCAGTGCTAGGGGTGGAGGGGGTTTAAATCAGCCCCAGCATTTT

cdr3_length: 16
j_call: TRBJ2-3
clone_size: many
v_call: TRBV10-2
d_call: -
cdr3_aa: CASSILNYLSTDTQYF
cdr3_nt: TGCGCCAGCAGTATCCTTAATTACCTGAGCACAGATACGCAGTATTTT

cdr3_length: 16
j_call: TRBJ1-2
clone_size: -
v_call: TRBV28
d_call: -
cdr3_aa: CASSEVGQGKHYGYTF
cdr3_nt: TGTGCCAGCAGTGAGGTCGGGCAGGGGAAGCACTATGGCTACACCTTC

cdr3_length: 15
j_call: TRBJ1-4
clone_size: many
v_call: TRBV18
d_call: -
cdr3_aa: CASSPRRPVPEKLFF
cdr3_nt: TGTGCCAGCTCCCCCAGGCGTCCAGTCCCTGAAAAACTGTTTTTT

cdr3_length: 16
j_call: TRBJ2-3
clone_size: many
v_call: TRBV5-6
d_call: TRBD2
cdr3_aa: CASSLERTSGTDTQYF
cdr3_nt: TGTGCCAGCAGCTTGGAAAGGACTAGCGGCACAGATACGCAGTATTTT

cdr3_length: 14
j_call: TRBJ1-2
clone_size: -
v_call: TRBV20-1
d_call: -
cdr3_aa: CSARLGDFGYGYTF
cdr3_nt: TGCAGTGCTAGATTGGGCGATTTTGGATATGGCTACACCTTC

cdr3_length: 14
j_call: TRBJ2-5
clone_size: -
v_call: TRBV6-1
d_call: -
cdr3_aa: CASRLVTLGEAQYF
cdr3_nt: TGTGCCAGCCGACTGGTCACCCTGGGAGAGGCCCAGTACTTC

cdr3_length: 15
j_call: TRBJ1-4
clone_size: many
v_call: TRBV28
d_call: -
cdr3_aa: CASSAALATNEKLFF
cdr3_nt: TGTGCCAGCAGCGCGGCGTTAGCAACTAATGAAAAACTGTTTTTT

cdr3_length: 15
j_call: TRBJ2-1
clone_size: medium-sized
v_call: TRBV6-5
d_call: TRBD1
cdr3_aa: CASSYSRSGGLEQFF
cdr3_nt: TGTGCCAGCAGTTACTCCAGATCAGGGGGCCTTGAGCAGTTCTTC

cdr3_length: 16
j_call: TRBJ1-5
clone_size: many
v_call: TRBV4-3
d_call: TRBD1
cdr3_aa: CASSQRTGEGNQPQHF
cdr3_nt: TGCGCCAGCAGCCAACGAACAGGGGAAGGGAATCAGCCCCAGCATTTT

cdr3_length: 13
j_call: TRBJ2-1
clone_size: few
v_call: TRBV28
d_call: -
cdr3_aa: CASSSSSPNEQFF
cdr3_nt: TGTGCCAGCAGTTCCTCCAGTCCCAATGAGCAGTTCTTC

cdr3_length: 18
j_call: TRBJ2-1
clone_size: many
v_call: TRBV25-1
d_call: -
cdr3_aa: CASSDSSWTESSYNEQFF
cdr3_nt: TGTGCCAGCAGTGATAGCTCCTGGACCGAGAGCTCCTACAATGAGCAGTTCTTC

cdr3_length: 16
j_call: TRBJ2-1
clone_size: -
v_call: TRBV6-2/TRBV6-3
d_call: -
cdr3_aa: CASSLVAGWGVDEQFF
cdr3_nt: TGTGCCAGCAGCTTAGTGGCGGGGTGGGGTGTAGATGAGCAGTTCTTC

cdr3_length: 18
j_call: TRBJ1-2
clone_size: medium-sized
v_call: TRBV29-1
d_call: -
cdr3_aa: CSVEDLLGLTGGYYGYTF
cdr3_nt: TGCAGCGTTGAAGATCTACTCGGCCTTACCGGAGGCTACTATGGCTACACCTTC

cdr3_length: 18
j_call: TRBJ2-2
clone_size: many
v_call: TRBV20-1
d_call: TRBD2
cdr3_aa: CSARPGTSGTMNTGELFF
cdr3_nt: TGCAGTGCTAGACCCGGGACTAGCGGGACTATGAACACCGGGGAGCTGTTTTTT

cdr3_length: 15
j_call: TRBJ1-1
clone_size: many
v_call: TRBV4-3
d_call: -
cdr3_aa: CASSPSGQLLAEAFF
cdr3_nt: TGCGCCAGCAGCCCATCCGGACAGTTGCTCGCTGAAGCTTTCTTT

cdr3_length: 15
j_call: TRBJ2-1
clone_size: -
v_call: TRBV5-1
d_call: -
cdr3_aa: CASSTKLPGGFEQFF
cdr3_nt: TGCGCCAGCAGCACAAAACTACCAGGAGGGTTTGAACAGTTCTTC

cdr3_length: 14
j_call: TRBJ2-1
clone_size: many
v_call: TRBV7-8
d_call: -
cdr3_aa: CASSLSRGYNEQFF
cdr3_nt: TGTGCCAGCAGCCTATCTAGGGGCTACAATGAGCAGTTCTTC

cdr3_length: 15
j_call: TRBJ2-7
clone_size: many
v_call: TRBV5-4
d_call: TRBD1
cdr3_aa: CASSLVGQGITGQYF
cdr3_nt: TGTGCCAGCAGCTTGGTTGGACAGGGGATTACGGGGCAGTACTTC

cdr3_length: 15
j_call: TRBJ2-3
clone_size: -
v_call: TRBV28
d_call: -
cdr3_aa: CASSFVYSSTDTQYF
cdr3_nt: TGTGCCAGCAGTTTCGTGTATTCTAGCACAGATACGCAGTATTTT

cdr3_length: 15
j_call: TRBJ2-4
clone_size: -
v_call: TRBV5-6
d_call: -
cdr3_aa: CASSLAGVSKNIQYF
cdr3_nt: TGTGCCAGCAGCTTGGCGGGGGTTAGCAAAAACATTCAGTACTTC

cdr3_length: 13
j_call: TRBJ2-1
clone_size: many
v_call: TRBV29-1
d_call: TRBD2
cdr3_aa: CSGSGSRRNEQFF
cdr3_nt: TGCAGCGGCAGCGGGAGTAGGAGGAATGAGCAGTTCTTC

cdr3_length: 16
j_call: TRBJ2-5
clone_size: many
v_call: TRBV19
d_call: TRBD1
cdr3_aa: CASRREDRGVQETQYF
cdr3_nt: TGTGCCAGTCGCCGGGAGGACAGGGGTGTCCAAGAGACCCAGTACTTC

cdr3_length: 18
j_call: TRBJ2-2
clone_size: medium-sized
v_call: TRBV4-3
d_call: TRBD2
cdr3_aa: CASSQGGLAGDSTGELFF
cdr3_nt: TGCGCCAGCAGCCAGGGGGGACTAGCGGGAGATAGCACCGGGGAGCTGTTTTTT

cdr3_length: 13
j_call: TRBJ1-2
clone_size: many
v_call: TRBV10-3
d_call: -
cdr3_aa: CAIRALAEDGYTF
cdr3_nt: TGTGCCATCAGGGCTTTGGCAGAGGATGGCTACACCTTC

cdr3_length: 13
j_call: TRBJ2-7
clone_size: -
v_call: TRBV5-6
d_call: -
cdr3_aa: CASSRVPRWEQYF
cdr3_nt: TGTGCCAGCAGCCGCGTCCCCCGTTGGGAGCAGTACTTC

cdr3_length: 13
j_call: TRBJ2-1
clone_size: many
v_call: TRBV6-4
d_call: -
cdr3_aa: CASSESNYNEQFF
cdr3_nt: TGTGCCAGCAGTGAGAGCAACTACAATGAGCAGTTCTTC

cdr3_length: 15
j_call: TRBJ1-1
clone_size: many
v_call: TRBV7-3
d_call: -
cdr3_aa: CASSQHLDGNTEAFF
cdr3_nt: TGTGCCAGCAGCCAGCATCTGGACGGTAACACTGAAGCTTTCTTT

cdr3_length: 17
j_call: TRBJ1-5
clone_size: many
v_call: TRBV12-3/TRBV12-4
d_call: TRBD1
cdr3_aa: CASRDTTGKGSNQPQHF
cdr3_nt: TGTGCCAGCAGAGATACGACAGGGAAAGGTAGCAATCAGCCCCAGCATTTT

cdr3_length: 15
j_call: TRBJ2-5
clone_size: many
v_call: TRBV28
d_call: -
cdr3_aa: CASIRGQGFQETQYF
cdr3_nt: TGTGCCAGCATCAGGGGTCAAGGGTTCCAAGAGACCCAGTACTTC

cdr3_length: 13
j_call: TRBJ1-3
clone_size: few
v_call: TRBV2
d_call: -
cdr3_aa: CASTDISGNTIYF
cdr3_nt: TGTGCCAGCACGGACATCTCGGGAAACACCATATATTTT